This T cell receptor beta chain was captured in a study of shared clonotypes between healthy human individuals. The study separated CD4+ cells into CD45RA+ naive and CD45RA-negative memory subsets. Assay execution proceeded at the deep level. Every subset had its genomic DNA shared out evenly among several immunoSEQ plates. TCRdb's table, derived via immunoSEQ multiplex PCR, lists solely in-frame clones and lacks some. This table has hundreds of thousands of clones, almost 97% appearing once. V dropped 5 bases and J dropped 3; count of bases not matched to a gene: 7. The CDR3 is 14 residues long. CDR1 is SGHNT, CDR2 YENEEA, per germline.

The chain links TRBV11-3 to TRBJ2-7; 7 bases align to TRBD1. This TCR came from a woman in her twenties or thirties in good health. The sequencing sample was made of naive CD4+ T cells sorted from blood. The subset here: CD45RA+ positively selected. The CDR3, as DNA: TGTGCCAGCAGCCGGAGGACAGGAATCTACGAGCAGTACTTC. Translated: CASSRRTGIYEQYF.